What follows are 20 T cell receptor beta chains derived from one specimen sequenced in a study of T cell responses to AZD1222 COVID-19 vaccine. Profiled with immunoSEQ multiplex PCR; TCRdb holds only in-frame clones, not every one. The sample holds 150,000 to 200,000 clones; about 92% are singletons and the top ten take approximately 1%. The sample consisted of peripheral blood, taken on day 0 of AZD1222 vaccination. The source of these receptors is an adult in good health.

The rearrangement links TRBV10-3 to TRBJ2-5; D uncertain. V shed 4 bases and J shed 1 base, with 4 bases lying between them. The CDR3 consists of 12 residues. Germline V gene sequence: CDR1 ENHRY, CDR2 SYGVKD. The DNA for the CDR3 is TGTGCCATCAGTGGCCTCCAAGAGACCCAGTACTTC. Residues: CAISGLQETQYF.

V gene TRBV18 combines with J gene TRBJ1-3; the D gene is possibly TRBD1 (5 bases). Germline V lookup: CDR1 KGHSH, CDR2 LQKENI. Trimming stripped 4 bases from V and 3 bases from J, with 13 bases between. The CDR3 sequence is 15 residues long. The CDR3 bases are TGTGCCAGCTCACAATCGGACAAAAATGGAAACACCATATATTTT. Translated, it gives CASSQSDKNGNTIYF.

The chain has TRBV7-9 and TRBJ1-1; D is unclear. The CDR3 is made up of 15 amino acids. Trimming cost V 5 bases and J 0 bases, with 13 bases left between them. Germline-derived CDR1 and CDR2 are SEHNR and FQNEAQ (reference sequence). The CDR3 region has the DNA TGTGCCAGCAGCCCAAATTGGTCGGTGAACACTGAAGCTTTCTTT. Residues: CASSPNWSVNTEAFF.

The chain links TRBV5-1 to TRBJ1-4, with 10 nucleotides matching TRBD1. In germline, CDR1 is SGHRS, CDR2 YFSETQ. The CDR3 length is 16 residues. V was pared by 4 bases and J by 2 bases, with 5 bases of the junction left unmatched. The CDR3 DNA follows: TGCGCCAGCAGCCCGGGACAGGGGCAGACTAATGAAAAACTGTTTTTT. Amino acids: CASSPGQGQTNEKLFF.

The CDR3 sequence: CASSIDADRDQPQHF. The CDR3 DNA follows: TGTGCCAGTAGTATAGATGCGGACAGGGATCAGCCCCAGCATTTT. V and J are TRBV19 and TRBJ1-5, with 8 bases that match TRBD1. CDR1 is LNHDA, CDR2 SQIVND, per germline (reference sequence). The CDR3 has 15 residues. Losses at the gene ends were 0 bases for V and 5 bases for J; bases not matched to a gene: 3.

The chain links TRBV29-1 to TRBJ1-5, with 8 positions matching TRBD1. With 6 bases clipped from V and 6 bases from J, the junction kept 7 bases outside the gene matches. The CDR3 runs to 13 residues. Germline V gives CDR1 SQVTM, CDR2 ANQGSEA. The CDR3: CSVQTGVGQPQHF. CDR3 sequence (DNA): TGCAGCGTCCAGACAGGGGTTGGTCAGCCCCAGCATTTT.

The chain recombines TRBV6-5 with TRBJ2-1, with D unresolved. Trimming removed 5 bases at V and 4 bases at J, with 15 bases between. The CDR3 consists of 15 residues. Germline lookup yields CDR1 MNHEY and CDR2 SVGAGI. CDR3 amino acids: CASSLGRINYNEQFF. The CDR3 coding sequence is TGTGCCAGCAGTCTAGGGCGGATCAATTACAATGAGCAGTTCTTC.

The V gene is TRBV18, the J gene TRBJ1-2; no reliable D call. The V gene's germline CDR1 is KGHSH and CDR2 LQKENI. The CDR3 sequence is 13 residues long. V was trimmed by 3 bases and J by 4 bases, leaving 9 bases between them. Written as DNA, the CDR3 is TGTGCCAGCTCACCGAGAGACCCCTATGGCTACACCTTC. Encoded protein: CASSPRDPYGYTF.

The rearrangement joins TRBV4-1 to TRBJ2-3; 7 nucleotides agree with TRBD2. The CDR3 is 14 residues long. J gave up 7 bases and V 2 bases, and 6 bases lay outside the gene matches. In germline, CDR1 is MGHRA, CDR2 YSYEKL. The CDR3 loop is CASSQTSTSNTQYF. For the CDR3, the DNA is TGCGCCAGCAGCCAAACGTCGACTAGCAATACGCAGTATTTT.

This clone was observed a single time. The chain is built from TRBV18 and TRBJ1-1; TRBD1 matches 11 bases. Germline trimming cut 3 bases from V and 0 bases from J; bases unmatched to any gene: 9. This CDR3 has 18 amino acids. Germline loops: CDR1 KGHSH, CDR2 LQKENI. The CDR3 loop reads CASSPRLGQGGMNTEAFF. The DNA of the CDR3 is TGTGCCAGCTCACCTAGATTGGGACAGGGGGGAATGAACACTGAAGCTTTCTTT.

A word on this clone: Within the sample, other DNA sequences also encode this same CDR3. The chain links TRBV7-2 to TRBJ1-4; D remains ambiguous. The CDR3 length is 15 residues. Per germline, CDR1 SGHTA and CDR2 FQGNSA. The germline V and J ends were trimmed by 5 bases and 0 bases, with 10 bases remaining between them. The CDR3 region has the DNA TGTGCCAGCAGCCTCCGAACAGCAACTAATGAAAAACTGTTTTTT. Amino acids: CASSLRTATNEKLFF.

The chain is built from TRBV3-1 (or the pseudogene TRBV3-2) and TRBJ1-6; perhaps TRBD1 as D (6 bases). Germline V gene data show CDR1 as LGHDT and CDR2 as YNNKEL (reference sequence). The CDR3 runs 15 residues. Trimming left V 3 bases short and J 7 bases short, with 13 bases between. The CDR3 DNA reads TGTGCCAGCAGCCATATGGGACACCAAAATTCACCCCTCCACTTT. Its protein product is CASSHMGHQNSPLHF.

J is TRBJ2-2 and V is TRBV7-6; D might be TRBD1 (6 bases). This CDR3 is 17 amino acids long. The germline gives CDR1 SGHVS, CDR2 FNYEAQ. Deletions cut 5 bases from V and 0 bases from J, with 16 bases between. The CDR3 bases are TGTGCCAGCAGCCAATACCAGGCAGGGGCGAACACCGGGGAGCTGTTTTTT. Translation gives CASSQYQAGANTGELFF.

The J gene is TRBJ2-7, the V gene TRBV2, with 8 bases aligning to TRBD1. Losses at the gene ends were 6 bases for V and 2 bases for J; bases not matched to a gene: 3. Germline CDR1 reads SNHLY; CDR2 reads FYNNEI. The CDR3 is made up of 13 amino acids. The CDR3 DNA sequence: TGTGCCAGCAGCACAGGGGGACCCTACGAGCAGTACTTC. It is translated as CASSTGGPYEQYF.

The chain employs TRBV7-3 and TRBJ1-3; 7 nucleotides agree with TRBD1. Germline values: CDR1 SGHTA, CDR2 FQGTGA. The ends lost 5 bases at V and 4 bases at J; junction bases unmatched: 5. The CDR3 contains 14 residues. The CDR3 bases are TGTGCCAGCAGCACCGGGACAGAAGGAAACACCATATATTTT. Its protein product is CASSTGTEGNTIYF.

This clone has just one count. The V and J genes are TRBV5-1 and TRBJ1-1, with D possibly being TRBD1 (5 bases). V lost 4 bases, J lost 8 bases, and 18 bases lay in between. Germline V gives CDR1 SGHRS, CDR2 YFSETQ. The CDR3 loop spans 14 amino acids. The chain's CDR3 is CASSPGPMPMEAFF. CDR3 nucleotide sequence: TGCGCCAGCAGCCCGGGACCAATGCCCATGGAAGCTTTCTTT.

The chain has TRBV18 and TRBJ1-1, with D perhaps TRBD1 (5 bases). CDR1 is KGHSH and CDR2 is LQKENI in the germline V gene. V was trimmed by 3 bases and J by 4 bases, leaving 15 bases between them. The length of the CDR3 is 15 residues. DNA for the CDR3: TGTGCCAGCTCACCGGGGACCCGCGGAGTCACTGAAGCTTTCTTT. Translating gives CASSPGTRGVTEAFF.

V and J are TRBV7-2 and TRBJ1-5; D may be TRBD1 (5 bases). Per germline, CDR1 SGHTA and CDR2 FQGNSA. V lost 5 bases to trimming and J lost 7 bases, with 15 bases between them. The CDR3 is 14 amino acids. CDR3 amino acids: CASSPEVKGQPQHF. The CDR3 DNA is TGTGCCAGCAGCCCAGAAGTCAAGGGGCAGCCCCAGCATTTT.

The chain employs TRBV3-1 (or the pseudogene TRBV3-2) and TRBJ2-1, with 8 bases fitting TRBD2. The ends lost 0 bases at V and 1 base at J; junction bases unmatched: 5. Germline V lookup: CDR1 LGHDT, CDR2 YNNKEL (reference sequence). CDR3 length equals 17 residues. In DNA form, the CDR3 reads TGTGCCAGCAGCCAAGATTATGGACTAGCTTCCTACAATGAGCAGTTCTTC. It translates to CASSQDYGLASYNEQFF.

This chain joins TRBV9 and TRBJ1-1; D possibly corresponds to TRBD1 (5 bases). This CDR3 has 13 amino acids. The germline V and J ends were trimmed by 4 bases and 4 bases, with 11 bases remaining between them. Germline assignment: CDR1 SGDLS and CDR2 YYNGEE. CDR3 region: CASSPGGGTEAFF. The CDR3 DNA follows: TGTGCCAGCAGCCCGGGGGGGGGCACTGAAGCTTTCTTT.